The TCR beta chain under discussion was sequenced for a study of memory CD8 T cells in hepatitis C reinfection. Study-level background: Pre-reinfection sampling occurred 55 to 20 weeks ahead of detected reinfection.

The CDR3 length is 16 residues. CDR1 and CDR2 from the germline V gene are MGHRA and YSYEKL. V shed 5 bases and J 5 bases; nucleotides not matched to a gene: 12. Indicated time point: pre-reinfection, 55 to 20 weeks before reinfection detection. The sorted cells went straight to TCR sequencing with no prior in vitro expansion. Donors came from people who inject drugs enrolled in HEPCO, Canada. Data came from immunoSEQ multiplex PCR; TCRdb stores just in-frame clones and leaves some out. Here the sample spans 50,000 or so clones, around nine tenths being singletons. The chain couples TRBV4-1 to TRBJ2-1; 7 bases fit TRBD2. The sequenced sample was naive CD8+ T cells sorted from blood. The source of this sequence is a young man with hepatitis C virus infection. The CDR3 here is CASSYRLAGSDNEQFF. As DNA, the CDR3 is TGCGCCAGCAGCTACCGACTAGCAGGGTCCGACAATGAGCAGTTCTTC.